The 14 T cell receptor beta chains below all came from one sample that was sequenced in a study of shared clonotypes between healthy human individuals. Clones were sequenced by immunoSEQ multiplex PCR, and TCRdb holds only the in-frame ones, with some missing. The sample records 2 million to 3 million clones, approximately 94% being singletons. Material for sequencing was naive CD4+ T cells from PBMCs. Subset noted: CD45RA+ positively selected. All receptors come from a man aged 18 to 30 in good health. Some clones in this sample may be carry-over from other donors' samples.

This rearrangement joins TRBV7-2 to TRBJ2-1, with D possibly being TRBD2 (6 bases). This CDR3 is built from 13 residues. Germline V gives CDR1 SGHTA, CDR2 FQGNSA. V gave up 5 bases and J gave up 8 bases, with 13 bases separating them. Here the CDR3 DNA reads TGTGCCAGCAGCCCCACTAGCACCGATGAGCAGTTCTTC. This gives the protein CASSPTSTDEQFF.

The rearrangement uses TRBV5-1 and TRBJ1-3; a possible D gene is TRBD1 (6 bases). Trimming stripped 3 bases from V and 1 base from J, with 14 bases between. This CDR3 contains 16 residues. Per the germline V gene, CDR1 is SGHRS and CDR2 is YFSETQ. This CDR3 reads CASSSQGPQSGNTIYF. CDR3 in DNA: TGCGCCAGCAGCTCACAGGGTCCCCAGTCTGGAAACACCATATATTTT.

A remark on this clone: Other DNA sequences within the sample encode an identical CDR3. This chain uses TRBV7-3 with TRBJ2-3; possibly TRBD1 for D (6 bases). Trimming removed 5 bases from V and 4 bases from J, with 16 bases in between. Germline CDR1 and CDR2: SGHTA and FQGTGA. The CDR3 totals 15 residues. DNA of the CDR3: TGTGCCAGCAGCCCAAGTGGGGGCGGCGCAGATACGCAGTATTTT. Translated: CASSPSGGGADTQYF.

This chain connects TRBV27 to TRBJ2-7, with D perhaps TRBD1 (6 bases). Trimming removed 6 bases at V and 9 bases at J, with 21 bases between. CDR1 is MNHEY and CDR2 is SMNVEV in the germline V gene (reference sequence). The CDR3 contains 14 residues. DNA of the CDR3: TGTGCCAGCAGCCGAAAGGGACAACTCCTTGGGCAGTACTTC. It translates to CASSRKGQLLGQYF.

This clone was counted a single time. This chain connects TRBV28 to TRBJ2-7, with D possibly matching TRBD1 (6 bases). Looked up from germline, CDR1 is MDHEN and CDR2 is SYDVKM. The CDR3 runs 14 residues. With 7 bases removed from V and 1 base from J, the gap between germline ends came to 14 bases. Written as DNA, the CDR3 is TGTGCCAGCACCGAACAGGGTCCTTCCTACGAGCAGTACTTC. It yields the protein CASTEQGPSYEQYF.

For the CDR3, the DNA is TGCGCCAGCAGCTGGACAGGCGACCGTGAAGCTTTCTTT. This encodes CASSWTGDREAFF. The chain is built from TRBV5-1 and TRBJ1-1, with 7 bases matching TRBD1. This CDR3 has 13 amino acids. The trim removed 3 bases at V and 7 bases at J, leaving 6 bases unmatched. Germline values: CDR1 SGHRS, CDR2 YFSETQ.

The V gene is TRBV25-1, the J gene TRBJ2-7, with D possibly matching TRBD1 (5 bases). This CDR3 has 15 amino acids. V was trimmed by 3 bases and J by 5 bases, leaving 17 bases between them. CDR1 is MGHDK, CDR2 SYGVNS, per germline. In nucleotides, the CDR3 is TGTGCCAGCAGTGACGAGGTGGGGCTGAACGACGAGCAGTACTTC. This gives the protein CASSDEVGLNDEQYF.

Concerning this clone: This specimen includes other DNA sequences encoding the same CDR3. The chain uses TRBV5-1 and TRBJ2-3, with 8 bases identical to TRBD2. The germline CDR1 and CDR2 sequences are SGHRS and YFSETQ. CDR3 length equals 15 residues. The trim removed 4 bases at V and 4 bases at J, leaving 8 bases unmatched. This CDR3 is CASSPRGGRADTQYF. In DNA form, the CDR3 reads TGCGCCAGCAGCCCCCGGGGGGGCCGAGCAGATACGCAGTATTTT.

V and J are TRBV5-6 and TRBJ1-2; maybe TRBD1 (6 bases). Trimming cost V 4 bases and J 2 bases, with 15 bases left between them. Looked up from germline, CDR1 is SGHDT and CDR2 is YYEEEE. The CDR3 spans 15 residues. CDR3 DNA: TGTGCCAGCAGCCTACCGGGACACTCCAACTATGGCTACACCTTC. Amino acid sequence: CASSLPGHSNYGYTF.

Regarding this clone: This sample also contains other DNA sequences that code for the same CDR3. The chain couples TRBV18 to TRBJ2-1; 9 bases align to TRBD2. From germline, CDR1 is KGHSH and CDR2 LQKENI. Trimming cost V 1 base and J 1 base; bases outside gene matches: 2. The CDR3 runs to 16 residues. For the CDR3, the DNA is TGTGCCAGCTCACCACAGACTAGCGGATCCTACAATGAGCAGTTCTTC. Protein sequence: CASSPQTSGSYNEQFF. The entire variable domain, with the rest obtained from reference TRBV18 and TRBJ2-1, is as follows: NAGVMQNPRHLVRRRGQEARLRCSPMKGHSHVYWYRQLPEEGLKFMVYLQKENIIDESGMPKERFSAEFPKEGPSILRIQQVVRGDSAAYFCASSPQTSGSYNEQFFGPGTRLTVL.

This chain joins TRBV2 and TRBJ2-1; 7 nucleotides match TRBD1. V was clipped by 6 bases and J by 7 bases; unmatched bases: 21. From germline, CDR1 is SNHLY and CDR2 FYNNEI. CDR3 length equals 18 residues. The CDR3 sequence: CASRERGPELFGINEQFF. CDR3 sequence (DNA): TGTGCCAGCAGAGAAAGGGGGCCTGAGCTCTTTGGGATTAATGAGCAGTTCTTC.

J is TRBJ2-5 and V is TRBV6-6; the D is unclear. This CDR3 has 12 residues. Trimming cost V 6 bases and J 5 bases, with 10 bases left between them. Germline V gene data show CDR1 as MNHNY and CDR2 as SVGAGI (reference sequence). CDR3 amino acids: CASRPLRETQYF. The DNA of the CDR3 is TGTGCCAGCAGACCCCTGAGGGAGACCCAGTACTTC.

The rearrangement links TRBV28 to TRBJ1-4; 9 bases are a match to TRBD1. The germline V gene has CDR1 MDHEN and CDR2 SYDVKM. Unmatched junction bases numbered 3, after V lost 2 bases and J lost 5 bases. This CDR3 comprises 15 residues. CDR3 amino acids: CASSLVGTGNEKLFF. The CDR3 DNA reads TGTGCCAGCAGTTTAGTAGGGACAGGGAATGAAAAACTGTTTTTT.

This clone was seen a handful of times. The DNA for the CDR3 is TGTGCCAGCAGCCCAAGACAGGTGATCGGCACCGGGGAGCTGTTTTTT. Amino acid sequence: CASSPRQVIGTGELFF. This chain uses TRBV7-3 with TRBJ2-2, with D possibly matching TRBD1 (6 bases). Trimming removed 5 bases from V and 4 bases from J, with 17 bases in between. Looked up from germline, CDR1 is SGHTA and CDR2 is FQGTGA. This CDR3 contains 16 residues.